What follows are 24 T cell receptor beta chains derived from one specimen sequenced in a study of blood T cell repertoires in COVID-19. Libraries were prepared by immunoSEQ multiplex PCR; TCRdb keeps only in-frame clonotypes and omits some of them. The repertoire has some 260,000 clones, almost 90% of them found once; the top ten carry about 1.3%. Material for sequencing was peripheral blood. All receptors come from a man older than 75 with acute or convalescent COVID-19.

This chain uses TRBV19 with TRBJ1-2, with 9 bases that match TRBD1. This CDR3 region has 15 residues. CDR1 LNHDA and CDR2 SQIVND come from the germline V gene (reference sequence). V lost 4 bases, J lost 4 bases, and 7 bases stayed unmatched. The CDR3 region has the DNA TGTGCCAGTAGTACGGGACAGGGCGGTTTCTATGGCTACACCTTC. Protein: CASSTGQGGFYGYTF.

V gene TRBV14 combines with J gene TRBJ2-4; weak D call: TRBD2 (5 bases). Trimming cost V 4 bases and J 6 bases, with 7 bases left between them. The germline gives CDR1 SGHDN, CDR2 FVKESK. The CDR3 totals 12 residues. CDR3 loop: CASSLGRNIQYF. CDR3 DNA: TGTGCCAGCAGCCTGGGGAGAAACATTCAGTACTTC.

V and J are TRBV4-2 and TRBJ1-5, with D maybe TRBD1 (5 bases). The V end lost 0 bases, the J end lost 3 bases, and 9 bases lay between the germline ends. The CDR3 sequence is 15 residues long. Germline lookup yields CDR1 LGHNA and CDR2 YNFKEQ. The CDR3 DNA is TGTGCCAGCAGCCAAGACAGGGAGGCCAATCAGCCCCAGCATTTT. This encodes CASSQDREANQPQHF.

J is TRBJ1-1 and V is TRBV5-5; TRBD1 matches at 8 bases. CDR1 and CDR2 from the germline V gene are SGHKS and YYEKEE (reference sequence). This CDR3 has 15 amino acids. Trimming at V came to 4 bases and at J to 7 bases, leaving 12 bases not matched to a gene. The CDR3: CASSPFAGTGYEAFF. CDR3 sequence (DNA): TGTGCCAGCAGCCCTTTCGCCGGGACAGGTTATGAAGCTTTCTTT.

This clone occurred a few times. The V gene is TRBV5-6, the J gene TRBJ2-3; the D gene is possibly TRBD1 (5 bases). CDR3 length equals 15 residues. Trimming took 5 bases from V and 0 from J, leaving 13 bases between them. Germline CDR1 is SGHDT and CDR2 is YYEEEE. This CDR3 reads CASRGRPPSTDTQYF. The DNA for the CDR3 is TGTGCCAGCAGGGGGCGACCCCCTAGCACAGATACGCAGTATTTT.

Comment on this clone: The sample has other DNA sequences that encode this CDR3 too. CDR3 sequence reads: CASSLEANYGYTF. In DNA, the CDR3 is TGCGCCAGCAGCTTGGAAGCCAACTATGGCTACACCTTC. V usage is TRBV5-1 and J usage is TRBJ1-2; D ambiguous. The V gene lost 0 bases and the J gene lost 2 bases, with 5 bases spanning the gap. Germline CDR1 and CDR2: SGHRS and YFSETQ. This CDR3 is 13 amino acids long.

In the case of this clone: Other DNA sequences in the same sample also yield this CDR3. The V gene is TRBV7-9, the J gene TRBJ2-1; TRBD2 agrees at 10 bases. This CDR3 region has 15 residues. Germline CDR1 is SEHNR and CDR2 is FQNEAQ (reference sequence). J lost 5 bases, V lost 5 bases, and 6 bases had no gene match. CDR3 nucleotides: TGTGCCAGCAGCGAATTAGCGGGGGGACACAATGAGCAGTTCTTC. As protein: CASSELAGGHNEQFF. Complete variable domain (other parts from reference TRBV7-9 and TRBJ2-1): DTGVSQNPRHKITKRGQNVTFRCDPISEHNRLYWYRQTLGQGPEFLTYFQNEAQLEKSRLLSDRFSAERPKGSFSTLEIQRTEQGDSAMYLCASSELAGGHNEQFFGPGTRLTVL.

The J gene is TRBJ1-6, the V gene TRBV9, with D possibly matching TRBD1 (6 bases). CDR3 size: 15 residues. The V end was cut by 2 bases, the J end by 7 bases, with 13 bases between. CDR1 and CDR2 from the germline V gene are SGDLS and YYNGEE. DNA of the CDR3: TGTGCCAGCAGCGTCCAGACAGGACCAAATTCACCCCTCCACTTT. Translating gives CASSVQTGPNSPLHF.

This chain links TRBV19 with TRBJ2-2; D perhaps matches TRBD1 (6 bases). V dropped 9 bases and J dropped 1 base, with 12 bases sitting between them. The germline V gene encodes CDR1 LNHDA and CDR2 SQIVND (reference sequence). The CDR3 runs to 14 residues. The CDR3 DNA reads as TGTGCCAGCAAGGCGACAGGGAACACCGGGGAGCTGTTTTTT. It codes for CASKATGNTGELFF. Combining the CDR3 with reference TRBV19 and TRBJ2-2 gives the whole variable domain DGGITQSPKYLFRKEGQNVTLSCEQNLNHDAMYWYRQDPGQGLRLIYYSQIVNDFQKGDIAEGYSVSREKKESFPLTVTSAQKNPTAFYLCASKATGNTGELFFGEGSRLTVL.

In its sample, this clone was seen once. The chain joins TRBV5-1 to TRBJ2-7, with a possible D match to TRBD2 (5 bases). The CDR3 is 15 amino acids. Germline CDR1 and CDR2: SGHRS and YFSETQ. Trimming took off 4 bases at V and 5 bases at J, with 19 bases between the two ends. CDR3 sequence (DNA): TGCGCCAGCAGCAGACGACTGTCTGGAGGAGACGAGCAGTACTTC. It specifies CASSRRLSGGDEQYF.

About this clone itself: Other DNA sequences in the same sample also yield this CDR3. V is TRBV3-1 (or the pseudogene TRBV3-2) and J is TRBJ1-1, with D perhaps TRBD1 (5 bases). V lost 1 base, J lost 0 bases, and 6 bases lay in between. Germline V CDR1 and CDR2: LGHDT, YNNKEL (reference sequence). The CDR3 spans 14 residues. In DNA form, the CDR3 reads TGTGCCAGCAGCCAAGGACAGTTGAACACTGAAGCTTTCTTT. Protein product: CASSQGQLNTEAFF.

A single count supports this clone. This chain connects TRBV28 to TRBJ1-6; possible D gene TRBD1, 5 bases. CDR1 and CDR2 (germline): MDHEN, SYDVKM. V was shortened by 6 bases and J by 10 bases, with 19 bases between the two germline ends. This CDR3 has 15 amino acids. The CDR3, as DNA: TGTGCCAGCAGCCCCAATGCGGGGGTACGGTCACCCCTCCACTTT. Its protein product is CASSPNAGVRSPLHF.

The chain couples TRBV5-6 to TRBJ2-3, with 12 nucleotides matching TRBD2. The CDR3 runs 15 residues. Germline V gene lookup returns CDR1 SGHDT and CDR2 YYEEEE. V lost 3 bases and J lost 3; bases outside the gene matches: 2. The CDR3 reads CASSYGTSGTDTQYF. The DNA for the CDR3 is TGTGCCAGCAGCTACGGGACTAGCGGGACAGATACGCAGTATTTT.

This chain joins TRBV18 and TRBJ1-1; TRBD1 is a possible D gene (6 bases). Germline assignment: CDR1 KGHSH and CDR2 LQKENI. The CDR3 is 14 amino acids. V was clipped by 4 bases and J by 1 base, with 10 bases between them. Here the CDR3 DNA reads TGTGCCAGCTCACAGGTGGGGGCGAACACTGAAGCTTTCTTT. Translated, it gives CASSQVGANTEAFF. Full variable domain (outside the CDR3, taken from reference TRBV18 and TRBJ1-1): NAGVMQNPRHLVRRRGQEARLRCSPMKGHSHVYWYRQLPEEGLKFMVYLQKENIIDESGMPKERFSAEFPKEGPSILRIQQVVRGDSAAYFCASSQVGANTEAFFGQGTRLTVV.

DNA for the CDR3: TGCGCCAGCAGCTTGGACGGGAGCAGTGTAGAGACCCAGTACTTC. This codes for CASSLDGSSVETQYF. The chain joins TRBV5-1 to TRBJ2-5, with D maybe TRBD2 (6 bases). Germline CDR1 SGHRS, CDR2 YFSETQ. V lost 0 bases, J lost 4 bases, and 13 bases lay in between. The CDR3 runs 15 residues.

The chain carries TRBV7-6 and TRBJ1-1; TRBD1 might be the D (5 bases). The CDR3 loop spans 15 amino acids. V was cut by 8 bases and J by 1 base, with 17 bases left in between. CDR1 and CDR2 from the germline V gene are SGHVS and FNYEAQ. The CDR3 protein is CASLPQGLGNTEAFF. Written as DNA, the CDR3 is TGTGCCAGCCTACCCCAGGGTCTAGGGAACACTGAAGCTTTCTTT.

The J gene is TRBJ2-5, the V gene TRBV7-9; 8 nucleotides match TRBD2. Germline-derived CDR1 and CDR2 are SEHNR and FQNEAQ (reference sequence). The CDR3 is made up of 15 amino acids. V shed 3 bases, J shed 2 bases, and the junction held 5 bases outside the gene matches. For the CDR3, the DNA is TGTGCCAGCAGCTTGGCCGGGGGGGAACAAGAGACCCAGTACTTC. As protein: CASSLAGGEQETQYF.

The chain links TRBV18 to TRBJ2-2; tentative D call: TRBD1 (5 bases). The V end was cut by 1 base, the J end by 5 bases, with 8 bases between. Germline V gene sequence: CDR1 KGHSH, CDR2 LQKENI. This CDR3 has 14 residues. The CDR3 loop reads CASSPQGKTGELFF. The DNA of the CDR3 is TGTGCCAGCTCACCACAGGGGAAGACCGGGGAGCTGTTTTTT.

The chain carries TRBV5-1 and TRBJ1-3, with D possibly being TRBD1 (5 bases). CDR3 length equals 14 residues. The V end lost 0 bases, the J end lost 6 bases, and 10 bases lay between the germline ends. Germline V gene sequence: CDR1 SGHRS, CDR2 YFSETQ. In DNA, the CDR3 is TGCGCCAGCAGCTTGGAACAGGCTGCAAACACCATATATTTT. Protein sequence: CASSLEQAANTIYF.

This clone was seen once. CDR3 DNA sequence: TGTGCCAGCAGCCCCCCCTCTGTAACAGGTGTCTATGGCTACACCTTC. Translation gives CASSPPSVTGVYGYTF. The chain recombines TRBV7-9 with TRBJ1-2; possibly TRBD1 for D (5 bases). The CDR3 covers 16 residues. V was trimmed by 5 bases and J by 4 bases, leaving 20 bases between them. Germline CDR1 is SEHNR and CDR2 is FQNEAQ (reference sequence).

The rearrangement links TRBV6-2 or TRBV6-3 to TRBJ2-5; a possible D gene is TRBD2 (7 bases). Germline loops: CDR1 MNHEY, CDR2 SVGEGT. The V end lost 2 bases, the J end lost 4 bases, and 17 bases lay between the germline ends. This CDR3 contains 16 residues. CDR3 loop: CASSYERDKLRETQYF. The CDR3 DNA reads as TGTGCCAGCAGTTACGAGCGGGACAAACTGAGAGAGACCCAGTACTTC.

J is TRBJ1-2 and V is TRBV28; no firm D call. With 6 bases removed from V and 3 bases from J, the gap between germline ends came to 14 bases. This CDR3 comprises 14 residues. CDR1 MDHEN and CDR2 SYDVKM come from the germline V gene. Here the CDR3 DNA reads TGTGCCAGCAGACCCGCGGGCAGCTACTATGGCTACACCTTC. Translation: CASRPAGSYYGYTF.

About this clone: The limits of the CDR3 on the DNA are not certain, so only TCRdb's listed CDR3 is given. The J gene is TRBJ1-3, the V gene TRBV12-2. TRBV12-2 counts as a pseudogene. The CDR3 totals 15 residues, both ends included. The chain's CDR3 is CASRLIFGRGNTIYF.

The V gene is TRBV3-1 (or the pseudogene TRBV3-2), the J gene TRBJ1-1, with 7 nucleotides matching TRBD1. The junction had 7 bases not matched to a gene; V was cut back by 3 bases and J by 6 bases. This CDR3 has 14 amino acids. Germline assignment: CDR1 LGHDT and CDR2 YNNKEL (reference sequence). CDR3 loop: CASSQGQLGSEAFF. The CDR3 DNA reads TGTGCCAGCAGCCAGGGACAGTTAGGGTCTGAAGCTTTCTTT.